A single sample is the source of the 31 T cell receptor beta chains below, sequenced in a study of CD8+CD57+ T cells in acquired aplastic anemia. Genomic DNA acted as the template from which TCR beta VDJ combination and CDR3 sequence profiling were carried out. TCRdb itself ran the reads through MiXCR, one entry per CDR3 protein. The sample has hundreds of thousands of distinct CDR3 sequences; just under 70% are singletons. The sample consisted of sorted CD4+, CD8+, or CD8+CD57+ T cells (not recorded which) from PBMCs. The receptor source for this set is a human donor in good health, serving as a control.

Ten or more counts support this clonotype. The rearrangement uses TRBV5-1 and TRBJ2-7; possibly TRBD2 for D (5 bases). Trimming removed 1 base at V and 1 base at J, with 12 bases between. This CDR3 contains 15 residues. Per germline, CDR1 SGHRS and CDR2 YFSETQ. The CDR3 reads CASSLRNGESYEQYF. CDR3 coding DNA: TGCGCCAGCAGCTTGAGGAACGGGGAATCCTACGAGCAGTACTTC.

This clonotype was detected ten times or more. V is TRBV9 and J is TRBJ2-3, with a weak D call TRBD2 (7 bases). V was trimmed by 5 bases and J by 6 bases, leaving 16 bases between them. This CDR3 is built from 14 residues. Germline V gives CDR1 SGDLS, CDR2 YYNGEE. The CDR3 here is CASSTGRAFDTQYF. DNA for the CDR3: TGTGCCAGCAGTACAGGGAGGGCTTTCGATACGCAGTATTTT.

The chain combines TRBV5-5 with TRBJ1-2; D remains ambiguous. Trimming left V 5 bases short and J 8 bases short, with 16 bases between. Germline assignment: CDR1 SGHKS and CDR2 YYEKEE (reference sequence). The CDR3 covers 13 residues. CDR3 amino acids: CASSNTVTKGYTF. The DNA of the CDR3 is TGTGCCAGCAGTAACACAGTGACAAAGGGCTACACCTTC.

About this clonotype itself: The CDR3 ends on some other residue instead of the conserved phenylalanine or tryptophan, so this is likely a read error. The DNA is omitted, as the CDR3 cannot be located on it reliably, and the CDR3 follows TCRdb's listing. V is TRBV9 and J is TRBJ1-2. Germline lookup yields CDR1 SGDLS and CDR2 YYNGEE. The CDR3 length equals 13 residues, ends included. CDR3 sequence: CASSIRGGFSYKL.

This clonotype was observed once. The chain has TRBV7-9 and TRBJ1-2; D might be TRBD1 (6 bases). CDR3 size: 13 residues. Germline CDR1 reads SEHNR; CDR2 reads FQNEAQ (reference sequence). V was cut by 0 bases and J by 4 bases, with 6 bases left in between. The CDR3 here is CASSLAGGYGYTF. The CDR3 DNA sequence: TGTGCCAGCAGCTTAGCAGGGGGCTATGGCTACACCTTC.

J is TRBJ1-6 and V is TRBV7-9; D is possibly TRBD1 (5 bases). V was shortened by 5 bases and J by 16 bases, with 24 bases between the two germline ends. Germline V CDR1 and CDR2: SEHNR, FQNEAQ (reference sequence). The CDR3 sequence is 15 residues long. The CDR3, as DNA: TGTGCCAGCAGCACACAGAGGGGTAATACTGAAGCTCTCCACTTT. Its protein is CASSTQRGNTEALHF.

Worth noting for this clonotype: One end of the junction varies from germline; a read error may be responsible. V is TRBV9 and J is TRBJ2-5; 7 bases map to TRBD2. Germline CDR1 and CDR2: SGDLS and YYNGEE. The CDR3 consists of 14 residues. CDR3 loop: CASSYSPRGETQYF. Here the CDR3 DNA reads TGTGCCAGCAGTTACTCCCCCCGGGGGGAGACGCAGTACTTC.

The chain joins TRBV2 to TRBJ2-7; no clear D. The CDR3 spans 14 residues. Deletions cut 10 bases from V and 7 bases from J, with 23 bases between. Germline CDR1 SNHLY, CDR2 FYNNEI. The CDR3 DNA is TGTGCCACCAGCAGAGACGGCGTGTCTCGGGAGCAGTACGTC. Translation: CATSRDGVSREQYV.

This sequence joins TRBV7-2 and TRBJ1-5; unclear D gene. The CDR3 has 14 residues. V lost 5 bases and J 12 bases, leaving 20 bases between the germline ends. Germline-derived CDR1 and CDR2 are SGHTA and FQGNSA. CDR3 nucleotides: TGTGCCAGCAGCCCAACCCAGCGCGATAAGGACCAGCATTTT. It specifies CASSPTQRDKDQHF.

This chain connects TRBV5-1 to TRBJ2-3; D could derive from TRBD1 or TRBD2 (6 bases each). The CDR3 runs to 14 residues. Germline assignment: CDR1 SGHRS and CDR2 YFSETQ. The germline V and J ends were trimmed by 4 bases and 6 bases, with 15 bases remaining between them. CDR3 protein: CASSVEGGMDTQYF. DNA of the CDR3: TGCGCCAGCAGCGTCGAGGGGGGCATGGATACGCAGTATTTT.

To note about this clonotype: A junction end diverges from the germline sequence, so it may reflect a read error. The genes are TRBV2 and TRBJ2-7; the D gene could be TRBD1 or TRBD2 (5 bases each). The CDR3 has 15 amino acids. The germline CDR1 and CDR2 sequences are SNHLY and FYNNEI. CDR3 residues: CASSSKGEGSYGQYF. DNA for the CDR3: TGTGCCAGCAGCTCTAAGGGAGAGGGGTCCTACGGGCAGTACTTC.

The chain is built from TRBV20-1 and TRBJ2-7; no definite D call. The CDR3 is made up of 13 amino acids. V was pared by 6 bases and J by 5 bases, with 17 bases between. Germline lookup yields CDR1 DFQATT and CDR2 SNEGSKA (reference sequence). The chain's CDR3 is CSAIPGHGHEQYF. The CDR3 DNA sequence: TGCAGTGCCATACCCGGCCACGGGCACGAGCAGTACTTC.

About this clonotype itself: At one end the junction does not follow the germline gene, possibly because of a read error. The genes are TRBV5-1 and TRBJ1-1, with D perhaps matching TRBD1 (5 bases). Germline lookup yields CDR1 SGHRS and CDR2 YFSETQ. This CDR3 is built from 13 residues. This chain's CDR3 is CASSVGGSSEAFF. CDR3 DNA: TGTGCCAGCAGCGTTGGGGGGAGTTCTGAAGCTTTCTTT.

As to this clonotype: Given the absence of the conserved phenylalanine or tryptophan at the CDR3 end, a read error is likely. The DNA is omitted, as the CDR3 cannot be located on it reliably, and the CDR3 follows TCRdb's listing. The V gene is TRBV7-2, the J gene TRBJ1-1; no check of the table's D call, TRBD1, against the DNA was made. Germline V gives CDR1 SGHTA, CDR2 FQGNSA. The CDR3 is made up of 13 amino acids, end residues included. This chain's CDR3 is CASSLGTGKADTQ.

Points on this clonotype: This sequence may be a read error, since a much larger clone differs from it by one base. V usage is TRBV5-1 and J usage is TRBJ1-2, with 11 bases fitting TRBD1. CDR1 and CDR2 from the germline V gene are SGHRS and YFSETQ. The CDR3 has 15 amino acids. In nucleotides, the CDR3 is TGCGCCGGCAGCTCCCGGGACAGGGGGTCCTATGGCTACACCTTC. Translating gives CAGSSRDRGSYGYTF.

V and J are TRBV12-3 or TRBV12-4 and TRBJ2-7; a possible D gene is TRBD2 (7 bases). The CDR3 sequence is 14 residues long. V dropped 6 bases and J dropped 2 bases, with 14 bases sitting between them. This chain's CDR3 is CASSLMGGPYEQYF. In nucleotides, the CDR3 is TGTGCCAGCAGCTTAATGGGGGGGCCCTACGAGCAGTACTTC.

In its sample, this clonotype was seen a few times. CDR3 in DNA: TGTGCCAGCAGCTTAGCAGGGTTTGACCTTAATTCACCCCTCCACTTT. Its translation: CASSLAGFDLNSPLHF. The V gene is TRBV7-2, the J gene TRBJ1-6; D is unresolved. The CDR3 runs 16 residues. Trimming removed 0 bases at V and 6 bases at J, with 12 bases between. The germline V gene encodes CDR1 SGHTA and CDR2 FQGNSA.

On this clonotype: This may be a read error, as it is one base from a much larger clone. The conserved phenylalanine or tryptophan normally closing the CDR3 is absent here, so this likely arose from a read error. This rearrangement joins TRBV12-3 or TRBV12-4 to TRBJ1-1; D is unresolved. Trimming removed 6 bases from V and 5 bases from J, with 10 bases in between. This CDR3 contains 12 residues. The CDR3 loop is CASSPGLTEAFS. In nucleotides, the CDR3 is TGTGCCAGCAGCCCGGGTTTAACTGAAGCTTTCTCT.

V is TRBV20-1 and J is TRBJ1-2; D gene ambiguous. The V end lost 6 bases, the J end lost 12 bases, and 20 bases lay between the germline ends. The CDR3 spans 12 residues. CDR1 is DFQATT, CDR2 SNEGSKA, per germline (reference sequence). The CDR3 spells CSALRPVYRDTF. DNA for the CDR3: TGCAGTGCCCTGCGGCCGGTGTATCGAGACACCTTC.

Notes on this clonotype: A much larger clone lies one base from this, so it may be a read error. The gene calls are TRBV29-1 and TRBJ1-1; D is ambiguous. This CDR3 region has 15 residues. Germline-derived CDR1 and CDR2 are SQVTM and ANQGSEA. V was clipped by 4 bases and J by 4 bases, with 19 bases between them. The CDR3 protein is CSVASVSRAFTEAFF. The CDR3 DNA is TGCAGCGTTGCTTCTGTTTCGAGGGCTTTCACTGAAGCTTTCTTT.

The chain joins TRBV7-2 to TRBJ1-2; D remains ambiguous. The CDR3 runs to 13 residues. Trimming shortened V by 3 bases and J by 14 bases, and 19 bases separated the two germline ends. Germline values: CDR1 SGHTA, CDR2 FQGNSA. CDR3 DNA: TGTGCCAGCAGCTTGGACCCATTGAACGCTGAAACCTTC. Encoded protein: CASSLDPLNAETF.

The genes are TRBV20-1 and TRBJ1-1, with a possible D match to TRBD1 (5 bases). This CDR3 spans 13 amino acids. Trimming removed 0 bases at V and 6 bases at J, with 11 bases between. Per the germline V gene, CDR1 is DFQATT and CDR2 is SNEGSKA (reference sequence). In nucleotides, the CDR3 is TGCAGTGCTAGAGATGCCGGGGGGGCTGAAGCTTTCTTT. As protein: CSARDAGGAEAFF.

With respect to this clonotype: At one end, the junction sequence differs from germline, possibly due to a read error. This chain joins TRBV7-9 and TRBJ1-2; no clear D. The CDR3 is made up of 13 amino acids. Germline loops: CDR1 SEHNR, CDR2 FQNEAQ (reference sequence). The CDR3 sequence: CASSFVTYEQYFF. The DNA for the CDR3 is TGTGCCAGCAGCTTCGTCACGTACGAGCAGTACTTCTTC.

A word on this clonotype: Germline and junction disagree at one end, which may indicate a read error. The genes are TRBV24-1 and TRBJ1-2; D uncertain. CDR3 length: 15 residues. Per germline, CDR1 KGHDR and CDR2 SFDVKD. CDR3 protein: CAISFSVKTNYGYTF. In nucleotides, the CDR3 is TGTGCCATCAGTTTTTCTGTCAAGACTAACTATGGCTACACCTTC.

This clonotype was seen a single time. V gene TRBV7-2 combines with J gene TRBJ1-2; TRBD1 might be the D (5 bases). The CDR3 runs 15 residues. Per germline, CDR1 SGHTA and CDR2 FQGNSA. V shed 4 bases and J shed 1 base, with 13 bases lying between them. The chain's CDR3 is CASSSQGVVNYGYTF. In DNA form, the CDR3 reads TGTGCCAGCAGCTCGCAGGGAGTAGTTAACTATGGCTACACCTTC.

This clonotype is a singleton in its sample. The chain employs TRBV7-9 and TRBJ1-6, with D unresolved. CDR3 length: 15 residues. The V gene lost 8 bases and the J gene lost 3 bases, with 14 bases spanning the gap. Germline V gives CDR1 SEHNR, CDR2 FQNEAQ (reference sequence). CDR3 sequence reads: CASASREGYNSPLHF. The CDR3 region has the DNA TGTGCCAGCGCCTCGAGGGAGGGCTATAATTCACCCCTCCACTTT.

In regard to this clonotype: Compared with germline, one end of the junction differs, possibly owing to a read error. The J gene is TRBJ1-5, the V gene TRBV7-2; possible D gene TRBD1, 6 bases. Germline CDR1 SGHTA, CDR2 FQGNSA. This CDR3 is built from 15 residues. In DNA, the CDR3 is TGTGCCAGCAGCTGGGGACATGGAGGGCATCAGCACCAGCATTTT. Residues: CASSWGHGGHQHQHF.

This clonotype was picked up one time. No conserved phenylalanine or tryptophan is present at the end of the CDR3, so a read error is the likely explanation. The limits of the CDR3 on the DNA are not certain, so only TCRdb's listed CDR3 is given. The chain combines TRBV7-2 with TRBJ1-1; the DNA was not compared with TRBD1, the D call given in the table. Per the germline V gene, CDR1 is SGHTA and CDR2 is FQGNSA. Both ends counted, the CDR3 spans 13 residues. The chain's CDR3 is CASSEQAEGNAEA.

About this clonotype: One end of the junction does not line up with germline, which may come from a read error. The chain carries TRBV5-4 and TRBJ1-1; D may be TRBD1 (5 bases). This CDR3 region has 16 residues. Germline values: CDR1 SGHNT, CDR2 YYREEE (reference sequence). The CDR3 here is CATSGTQRTGRAEAFF. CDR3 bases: TGTGCCACCAGCGGAACTCAGCGGACGGGACGTGCTGAAGCTTTCTTT.

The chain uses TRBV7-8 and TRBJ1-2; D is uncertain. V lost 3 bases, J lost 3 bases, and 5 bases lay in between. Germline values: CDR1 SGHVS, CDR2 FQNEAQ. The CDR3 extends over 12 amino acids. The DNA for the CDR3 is TGTGCCAGCAGCTTGGTTGACTATGGCTACACCTTC. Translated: CASSLVDYGYTF.

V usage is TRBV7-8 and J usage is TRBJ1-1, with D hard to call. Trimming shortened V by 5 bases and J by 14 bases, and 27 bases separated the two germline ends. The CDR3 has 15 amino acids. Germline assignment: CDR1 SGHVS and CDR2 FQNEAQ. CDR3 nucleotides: TGTGCCAGCAGCCCCTTACCCGCCCTGAGCTCCTACGAGTTCTTT. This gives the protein CASSPLPALSSYEFF.